The rows below give T cell receptor beta chains drawn from one sample of a study of breast tumors, draining lymph nodes, adjacent tissues. TCRdb called the multiplex PCR reads again in MiXCR, with one record for every CDR3 protein. The sample records fewer than 200,000 distinct CDR3 sequences, roughly 30% being singletons. Sequenced material: axillary lymph node tissue. The source of these receptors is a female donor with breast cancer. Some clones in this sample may be carry-over from other donors' samples. The CDR3 runs from the conserved cysteine through the conserved F or W. D genes are given only for firm matches. Size tells how often a clone was seen (once, few, many) or the class of an expanded clone, and some rows leave it out.

CDR3aa,CDR3nt,abundance,j_gene,v_gene,d_gene
CASSVDPATQYF,TGTGCCAGCAGTGTCGATCCAGCGACCCAGTACTTC,many,TRBJ2-5,TRBV13,NA
CASSNTGRWTGDGYTF,TGTGCCAGCAGTAATACAGGGAGGTGGACAGGGGACGGCTACACCTTC,NA,TRBJ1-2,TRBV12-3/TRBV12-4,TRBD1
CASSFGRGGNADTQYF,TGCGCCAGCAGCTTCGGGCGGGGGGGCAACGCAGATACGCAGTATTTT,many,TRBJ2-3,TRBV5-1,TRBD2
CASSRQGGEQYF,TGTGCCAGCAGCCGACAGGGGGGGGAGCAGTACTTC,NA,TRBJ2-7,TRBV11-2,TRBD1
CASSHRDSTDTQYF,TGTGCCAGCAGCCACCGGGACAGCACAGATACGCAGTATTTT,many,TRBJ2-3,TRBV5-4,NA
CASSLMQGRGYTF,TGTGCCAGCAGCTTGATGCAGGGACGTGGCTACACCTTC,many,TRBJ1-2,TRBV5-6,NA
CASSLGTLSTDTQYF,TGTGCCAGCAGCCTAGGGACTCTATCCACAGATACGCAGTATTTT,NA,TRBJ2-3,TRBV3-1,NA
CASSAGQYNEQFF,TGTGCCAGCAGCGCTGGACAGTACAATGAGCAGTTCTTC,NA,TRBJ2-1,TRBV9,NA
CASRTGLSLGETQYF,TGCGCCAGCAGGACGGGACTATCGTTAGGGGAGACCCAGTACTTC,many,TRBJ2-5,TRBV10-2,TRBD2
CASSLPTSTAKLFF,TGTGCCAGCAGCTTACCAACCAGTACTGCAAAACTGTTTTTT,many,TRBJ1-4,TRBV11-3,NA
CASSVEWGRTHKGETQYF,TGTGCCAGCAGCGTAGAGTGGGGCAGGACCCATAAAGGGGAGACCCAGTACTTC,NA,TRBJ2-5,TRBV9,NA
CSARDTNKGVTFEALHF,TGCAGTGCTAGAGATACCAACAAGGGGGTGACCTTTGAGGCCCTCCACTTT,many,TRBJ1-6,TRBV20-1,NA
CASSQDSGGYYGYTF,TGCGCCAGCAGCCAAGATTCGGGGGGCTACTATGGCTACACCTTC,many,TRBJ1-2,TRBV4-1,NA
CASSMGSGWDSNQPQHF,TGTGCCAGTAGTATGGGCTCGGGTTGGGATAGCAATCAGCCCCAGCATTTT,many,TRBJ1-5,TRBV19,NA
CASSLGGSEGRREKLFF,TGTGCCAGCAGCCTAGGTGGGTCTGAGGGGCGCCGTGAAAAACTGTTTTTT,many,TRBJ1-4,TRBV13,NA
CAISGDFSNYGYTF,TGTGCCATCAGTGGGGACTTCTCAAACTATGGCTACACCTTC,many,TRBJ1-2,TRBV10-3,NA
CASRENEQFF,TGTGCCAGCAGGGAAAATGAGCAGTTCTTC,many,TRBJ2-1,TRBV12-3/TRBV12-4,NA
CASSTYSDRGYNSPLHF,TGTGCCAGTAGTACCTATTCCGACAGGGGGTATAATTCACCCCTCCACTTT,many,TRBJ1-6,TRBV19,TRBD1
CASSYLAGESTDTQYF,TGTGCCAGCAGTTATTTGGCGGGGGAGAGCACAGATACGCAGTATTTT,many,TRBJ2-3,TRBV12-3/TRBV12-4,TRBD2
CASSILSGFGGSPLHF,TGTGCCAGCAGTATCCTCTCGGGGTTCGGGGGTTCACCCCTCCACTTT,many,TRBJ1-6,TRBV6-1,NA
CASSLGQGAYGYTF,TGTGCCAGCAGCTTAGGCCAGGGGGCCTATGGCTACACCTTC,many,TRBJ1-2,TRBV7-2,TRBD1
CASSVIGRESTDTQYF,TGTGCCAGCAGTGTGATTGGCAGGGAAAGCACAGATACGCAGTATTTT,many,TRBJ2-3,TRBV2,NA
CASSQDRVVGGRAGELFF,TGTGCCAGCAGCCAAGATAGGGTCGTGGGGGGCAGGGCCGGGGAGCTGTTTTTT,NA,TRBJ2-2,TRBV4-2,NA
CASSYSDRANYGYTF,TGTGCCAGCAGTTACTCGGACAGGGCTAACTATGGCTACACCTTC,many,TRBJ1-2,TRBV6-5,TRBD1
CSARVLAGSLGGTQYF,TGCAGTGCTAGAGTTCTAGCGGGTTCCTTAGGAGGGACCCAGTACTTC,many,TRBJ2-5,TRBV20-1,TRBD2
CASSLGLNQPQHF,TGTGCCAGCAGCTTGGGGCTGAATCAGCCCCAGCATTTT,many,TRBJ1-5,TRBV5-6,NA
CASSVHSGNTIYF,TGTGCCAGCAGTGTCCACTCTGGAAACACCATATATTTT,many,TRBJ1-3,TRBV25-1,NA
CATSRDSPDTQYF,TGTGCCACCAGCAGAGATTCTCCAGATACGCAGTATTTT,medium-sized,TRBJ2-3,TRBV15,NA
CASSVGEGNYGYTF,TGTGCCAGCAGCGTAGGAGAGGGGAATTATGGCTACACCTTC,many,TRBJ1-2,TRBV9,NA
CASSSFPGQGATEYF,TGTGCCAGCAGCTCGTTTCCGGGACAGGGGGCGACCGAGTACTTC,NA,TRBJ2-5,TRBV7-6,TRBD1
CSAQKRGLAALLKQYF,TGCAGTGCTCAAAAAAGGGGACTAGCGGCCCTTCTTAAGCAGTACTTC,few,TRBJ2-7,TRBV20-1,TRBD2
CASSPHGGYNEQFF,TGTGCCAGCAGTCCCCACGGCGGCTACAATGAGCAGTTCTTC,many,TRBJ2-1,TRBV6-5,NA
CASSLVLGTSGRSSEQFF,TGTGCCAGCAGTTTAGTCCTAGGGACTAGCGGGAGGAGTAGTGAGCAGTTCTTC,few,TRBJ2-1,TRBV12-3/TRBV12-4,TRBD2
CASSPGLAGEETQYF,TGTGCCAGCAGCCCCGGACTAGCGGGGGAAGAGACCCAGTACTTC,many,TRBJ2-5,TRBV6-6,TRBD2
CASSFSQTNVLTF,TGTGCCAGCAGCTTTTCCCAGACCAACGTCCTGACTTTC,NA,TRBJ2-6,TRBV7-8,NA
CASSPDRTYTGAFF,TGTGCCAGCAGCCCCGACAGGACCTACACTGGAGCTTTCTTT,NA,TRBJ1-1,TRBV7-2,NA
CASSSLGESEQYF,TGTGCCAGCAGCTCCCTGGGGGAGTCAGAGCAGTACTTC,NA,TRBJ2-7,TRBV7-9,NA